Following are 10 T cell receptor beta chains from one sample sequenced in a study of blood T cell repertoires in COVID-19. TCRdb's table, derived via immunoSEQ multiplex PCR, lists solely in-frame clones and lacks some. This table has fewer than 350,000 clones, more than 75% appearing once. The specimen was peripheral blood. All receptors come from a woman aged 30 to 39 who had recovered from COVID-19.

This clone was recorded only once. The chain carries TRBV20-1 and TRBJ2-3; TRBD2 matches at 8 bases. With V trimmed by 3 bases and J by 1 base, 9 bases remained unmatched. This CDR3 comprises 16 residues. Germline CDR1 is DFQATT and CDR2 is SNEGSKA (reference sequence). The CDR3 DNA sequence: TGCAGTGCTAGTGATCATCGAGCGGGGGGCACAGATACGCAGTATTTT. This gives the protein CSASDHRAGGTDTQYF.

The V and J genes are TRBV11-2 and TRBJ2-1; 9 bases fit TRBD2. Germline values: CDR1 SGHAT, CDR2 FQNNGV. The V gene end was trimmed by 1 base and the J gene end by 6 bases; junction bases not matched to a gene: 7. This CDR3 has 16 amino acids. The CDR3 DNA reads TGTGCCAGCAGCTTAGGGCTCAAGACTAGCGGCAATGAGCAGTTCTTC. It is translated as CASSLGLKTSGNEQFF. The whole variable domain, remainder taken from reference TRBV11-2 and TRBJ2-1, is EAGVAQSPRYKIIEKRQSVAFWCNPISGHATLYWYQQILGQGPKLLIQFQNNGVVDDSQLPKDRFSAERLKGVDSTLKIQPAKLEDSAVYLCASSLGLKTSGNEQFFGPGTRLTVL.

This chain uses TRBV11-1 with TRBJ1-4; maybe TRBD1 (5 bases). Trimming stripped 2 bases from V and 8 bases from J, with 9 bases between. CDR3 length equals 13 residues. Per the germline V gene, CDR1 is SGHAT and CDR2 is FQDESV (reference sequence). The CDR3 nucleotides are TGTGCCAGCAGCTTAAGACAGCCGGAAAAACTGTTTTTT. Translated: CASSLRQPEKLFF.

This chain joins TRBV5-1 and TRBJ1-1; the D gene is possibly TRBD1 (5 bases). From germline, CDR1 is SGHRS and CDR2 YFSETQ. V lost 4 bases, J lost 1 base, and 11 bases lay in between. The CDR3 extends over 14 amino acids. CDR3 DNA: TGCGCCAGCAGCGTACAGGCGCCGAACACTGAAGCTTTCTTT. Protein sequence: CASSVQAPNTEAFF.

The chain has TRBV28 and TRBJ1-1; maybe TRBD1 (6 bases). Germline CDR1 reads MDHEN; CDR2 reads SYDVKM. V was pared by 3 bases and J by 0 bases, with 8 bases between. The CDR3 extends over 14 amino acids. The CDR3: CASSFRGMNTEAFF. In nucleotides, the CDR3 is TGTGCCAGCAGTTTTAGGGGGATGAACACTGAAGCTTTCTTT.

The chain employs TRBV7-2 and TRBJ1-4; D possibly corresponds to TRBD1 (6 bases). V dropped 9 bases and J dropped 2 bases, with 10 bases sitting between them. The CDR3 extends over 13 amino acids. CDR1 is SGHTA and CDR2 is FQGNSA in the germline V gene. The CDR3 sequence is CASQGWTNEKLFF. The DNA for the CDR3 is TGTGCCAGTCAGGGGTGGACTAATGAAAAACTGTTTTTT.

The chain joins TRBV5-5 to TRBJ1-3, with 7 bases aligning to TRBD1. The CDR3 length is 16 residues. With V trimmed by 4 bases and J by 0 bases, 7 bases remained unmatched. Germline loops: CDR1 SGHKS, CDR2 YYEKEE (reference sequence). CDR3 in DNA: TGTGCCAGCAGCCCAGGGACAGACCCCTCTGGAAACACCATATATTTT. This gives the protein CASSPGTDPSGNTIYF.

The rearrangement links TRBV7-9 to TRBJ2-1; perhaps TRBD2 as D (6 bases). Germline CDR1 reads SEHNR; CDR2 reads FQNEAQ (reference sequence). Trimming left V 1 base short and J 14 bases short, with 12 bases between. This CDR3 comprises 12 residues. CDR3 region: CASSLVLGGEFF. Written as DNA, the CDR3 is TGTGCCAGCAGCTTAGTGCTTGGAGGGGAGTTCTTC.

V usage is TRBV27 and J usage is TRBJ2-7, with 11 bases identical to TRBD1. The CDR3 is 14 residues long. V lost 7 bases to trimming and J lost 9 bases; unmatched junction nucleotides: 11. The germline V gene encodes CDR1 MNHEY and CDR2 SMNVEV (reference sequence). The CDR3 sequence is CASTQPGQGGGQYF. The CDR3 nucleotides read TGTGCCAGCACTCAACCGGGACAGGGGGGAGGGCAGTACTTC.

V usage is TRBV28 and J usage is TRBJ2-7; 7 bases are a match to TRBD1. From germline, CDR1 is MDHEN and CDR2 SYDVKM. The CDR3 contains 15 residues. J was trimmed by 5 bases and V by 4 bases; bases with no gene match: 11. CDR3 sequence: CASSSPPDRDNEQYF. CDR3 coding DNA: TGTGCCAGCAGTTCCCCCCCCGACAGGGACAACGAGCAGTACTTC.